The rows below give T cell receptor beta chains drawn from one sample of a study of blood T cell repertoires in COVID-19. TCRdb's table, derived via immunoSEQ multiplex PCR, lists solely in-frame clones and lacks some. The table includes more than 250,000 clones, over 75% detected once. The sequencing sample was made of PBMCs or T cells enriched from blood (not recorded which). The receptors come from a woman aged 18-30 years who had recovered from COVID-19. Both conserved end residues are part of each CDR3. A D gene is named only where the DNA matches it firmly. Rows give clone size only sometimes, using once, few, many, or a class for an expanded clone.

V gene,clone size,CDR3 length,D gene,J gene,CDR3 protein,CDR3 DNA
TRBV7-9,NA,14,NA,TRBJ1-4,CASSQRAGREKLFF,TGTGCCAGCAGTCAAAGGGCAGGGCGGGAAAAACTGTTTTTT
TRBV5-5,NA,17,TRBD2,TRBJ2-1,CARSWAGAGGSYNEQFF,TGTGCCCGCAGCTGGGCGGGGGCGGGGGGCTCTTACAATGAGCAGTTCTTC
TRBV5-6,NA,16,TRBD1,TRBJ1-5,CASLSYTGDLNQPQHF,TGTGCCAGCCTGTCGTATACAGGGGACCTTAATCAGCCCCAGCATTTT
TRBV11-2,NA,17,NA,TRBJ2-1,CASSLYLGLAGYNEQFF,TGTGCCAGCAGCTTGTACCTCGGGCTAGCCGGATACAATGAGCAGTTCTTC
TRBV19,once,13,NA,TRBJ2-3,CASRAGLGDTQYF,TGTGCCAGTAGAGCGGGTTTGGGGGATACGCAGTATTTT
TRBV6-2/TRBV6-3,NA,15,TRBD2,TRBJ2-2,CASSHGLAGTGELFF,TGTGCCAGCAGCCATGGACTAGCGGGAACCGGGGAGCTGTTTTTT
TRBV2,few,16,NA,TRBJ1-1,CASNPRRGLIGTEAFF,TGTGCCAGCAACCCTCGCAGGGGCCTAATAGGCACTGAAGCTTTCTTT
TRBV28,NA,17,TRBD2,TRBJ2-7,CASRGGTSGRLPYEQYF,TGTGCCAGCAGGGGTGGGACTAGCGGGAGACTACCCTACGAGCAGTACTTC
TRBV20-1,NA,13,TRBD2,TRBJ2-7,CSASPGLDYEQYF,TGCAGTGCTAGTCCGGGACTAGATTACGAGCAGTACTTC
TRBV28,NA,19,TRBD2,TRBJ2-3,CASSSELPGLAGGTDTQYF,TGTGCCAGCAGTTCCGAGCTCCCAGGACTAGCCGGAGGCACAGATACGCAGTATTTT
TRBV19,NA,15,TRBD1,TRBJ2-1,CASSKQGSSYNEQFF,TGTGCCAGTAGCAAACAGGGGTCCTCCTACAATGAGCAGTTCTTC
TRBV2,NA,13,NA,TRBJ1-1,CASSEQGYTEAFF,TGTGCCAGCAGTGAACAGGGGTACACTGAAGCTTTCTTT
TRBV18,NA,18,TRBD1,TRBJ1-4,CASSQQQGHYATNEKLFF,TGTGCCAGCTCACAACAACAGGGGCATTATGCAACTAATGAAAAACTGTTTTTT
TRBV7-9,NA,14,NA,TRBJ1-1,CASSLMDRNTEAFF,TGTGCCAGCAGCCTGATGGACAGAAACACTGAAGCTTTCTTT
TRBV10-3,NA,15,TRBD1,TRBJ2-7,CAISESTGDLYEQYF,TGTGCCATCAGTGAGTCCACAGGGGACCTGTACGAGCAGTACTTC
TRBV3-1/TRBV3-2,NA,13,NA,TRBJ2-3,CASSQGGPDTQYF,TGTGCCAGCAGCCAAGGCGGGCCAGATACGCAGTATTTT
TRBV10-1,NA,14,TRBD1,TRBJ2-7,CASSPTGGTYEQYF,TGCGCCAGCAGCCCGACAGGGGGAACCTACGAGCAGTACTTC
TRBV19,NA,13,NA,TRBJ2-7,CASSKDISYEQYF,TGTGCCAGTAGTAAGGACATCTCCTACGAGCAGTACTTC
TRBV9,NA,15,TRBD2,TRBJ2-1,CASSVVSSGDNEQFF,TGTGCCAGCAGCGTAGTGTCTAGCGGGGATAATGAGCAGTTCTTC
TRBV6-5,NA,15,TRBD1,TRBJ1-6,CASSYGDRGNSPLHF,TGTGCCAGCAGTTACGGGGACAGGGGTAATTCACCCCTCCACTTT
TRBV27,NA,16,NA,TRBJ1-4,CASSLKLSRGREKLFF,TGTGCCAGCAGTTTGAAATTGAGCAGGGGCAGAGAAAAACTGTTTTTT
TRBV3-1/TRBV3-2,NA,16,TRBD2,TRBJ2-3,CASSPGPSGGGGGQYF,TGTGCCAGCAGCCCGGGGCCTAGCGGGGGAGGCGGAGGTCAGTATTTT
TRBV19,NA,14,NA,TRBJ1-2,CASQQTAVSYGYTF,TGTGCCAGCCAACAGACAGCCGTGAGCTATGGCTACACCTTC
TRBV30,NA,15,NA,TRBJ2-1,CAWSVGGRGWNEQFF,TGTGCCTGGAGTGTAGGGGGGAGGGGATGGAATGAGCAGTTCTTC
TRBV3-1/TRBV3-2,NA,14,NA,TRBJ1-1,CASSQDLGGTEAFF,TGTGCCAGCAGCCAAGACCTCGGCGGCACTGAAGCTTTCTTT
TRBV12-3/TRBV12-4,NA,13,TRBD1,TRBJ1-2,CASSLTGPLGYTF,TGTGCCAGCAGTTTGACAGGGCCCTTGGGCTACACCTTC
TRBV7-9,NA,16,NA,TRBJ1-6,CASSPRAGPDNSPLHF,TGTGCCAGCAGCCCCAGGGCGGGACCTGATAATTCACCCCTCCACTTT
TRBV5-6,NA,15,NA,TRBJ2-3,CASSLLPGSTDTQYF,TGTGCCAGCAGCTTGCTTCCGGGTAGCACAGATACGCAGTATTTT
TRBV6-1,NA,17,TRBD2,TRBJ2-2,CASSELGGGDLFGELFF,TGTGCCAGCAGTGAGCTCGGCGGGGGGGATCTTTTCGGGGAGCTGTTTTTT